This record looks at one T cell receptor beta chain sequence and its context. Via MiXCR, TCRdb re-called the 5' RACE reads, giving one row per CDR3 protein. The sample includes around 220,000 distinct CDR3 sequences, over 13% of them seen just once. CDR3 length: 15 amino acids. CDR1 is SGHRS, CDR2 YFSETQ, per germline. V lost 1 base and J 2 bases, leaving 9 bases between the germline ends. The sample belongs to a study of identical twins. This receptor was obtained from a woman under 30 in good health. The gene calls are TRBV5-1 and TRBJ2-2; D not certain. The specimen sequenced was memory (CD45RO+) T cells sorted from blood. This CDR3 reads CASSLPLPNTGELFF. CDR3 DNA sequence: TGCGCCAGCAGCTTGCCCCTGCCCAACACCGGGGAGCTGTTTTTT.